The 15 T cell receptor beta chains below all came from one sample that was sequenced in a study of blood T cell repertoires in COVID-19. The data were produced by immunoSEQ multiplex PCR, yet TCRdb's version contains in-frame clones alone and is incomplete. In the table there are about 190,000 clones, around 80% of which are singletons. The sample consisted of peripheral blood. These receptors all stem from a woman of 80 years or more with active or convalescent COVID-19.

V is TRBV3-1 (or the pseudogene TRBV3-2) and J is TRBJ1-6; perhaps TRBD1 as D (5 bases). The CDR3 runs to 14 residues. Germline CDR1 and CDR2: LGHDT and YNNKEL (reference sequence). V was trimmed by 0 bases and J by 9 bases, leaving 9 bases between them. The CDR3 loop is CASSQEGRVSPLHF. As DNA, the CDR3 is TGTGCCAGCAGCCAAGAGGGCAGGGTTTCACCCCTCCACTTT.

The J gene is TRBJ1-6, the V gene TRBV6-1; 9 bases align to TRBD1. With V trimmed by 4 bases and J by 3 bases, 10 bases remained unmatched. Germline V gene sequence: CDR1 MNHNS, CDR2 SASEGT. This CDR3 comprises 18 residues. CDR3 amino acids: CASSGDRALGNYNSPLHF. CDR3 coding DNA: TGTGCCAGCAGTGGGGACAGGGCCCTAGGCAACTATAATTCACCCCTCCACTTT.

This sequence joins TRBV6-2 or TRBV6-3 and TRBJ1-5; 8 bases fit TRBD1. The trim removed 5 bases at V and 4 bases at J, leaving 4 bases unmatched. CDR3 length: 14 amino acids. Germline CDR1 is MNHEY and CDR2 is SVGEGT. The CDR3 DNA follows: TGTGCCAGCAGTCCGGGACAGGAGAATCAGCCCCAGCATTTT. Amino acid sequence: CASSPGQENQPQHF.

J is TRBJ1-5 and V is TRBV2, with 8 bases fitting TRBD1. Germline CDR1 reads SNHLY; CDR2 reads FYNNEI. Trimming removed 5 bases from V and 7 bases from J; junction bases left unmatched: 7. The CDR3 contains 14 residues. This CDR3 is CASSPQGASQPQHF. CDR3 nucleotide sequence: TGTGCCAGCAGTCCTCAGGGGGCGAGCCAGCCCCAGCATTTT.

CDR3 loop: CASSQQKQGSSGNTIYF. For the CDR3, the DNA is TGCGCCAGCAGCCAACAAAAACAGGGATCCTCTGGAAACACCATATATTTT. The chain joins TRBV4-3 to TRBJ1-3, with D possibly being TRBD1 (6 bases). CDR3 length equals 17 residues. V was shortened by 2 bases and J by 0 bases, with 14 bases between the two germline ends. The germline V gene encodes CDR1 LGHNA and CDR2 YSLEER.

The V and J genes are TRBV5-6 and TRBJ2-7; tentative D call: TRBD2 (5 bases). CDR1 is SGHDT and CDR2 is YYEEEE in the germline V gene. This CDR3 is built from 13 residues. V lost 0 bases to trimming and J lost 7 bases, with 11 bases between them. Here the CDR3 DNA reads TGTGCCAGCAGCTTGGTTGCCACGGGGGAGCAGTACTTC. This gives the protein CASSLVATGEQYF.

This sequence joins TRBV18 and TRBJ1-3; no clear D. The CDR3 is 15 amino acids. From germline, CDR1 is KGHSH and CDR2 LQKENI. The ends were cut back, 4 bases at V and 0 bases at J, with 10 bases in the middle. For the CDR3, the DNA is TGTGCCAGCTCACGCGCGGGGTACTCTGGAAACACCATATATTTT. This sequence encodes CASSRAGYSGNTIYF.

V is TRBV24-1 and J is TRBJ2-3; TRBD2 agrees at 8 bases. This CDR3 has 13 amino acids. The germline V gene encodes CDR1 KGHDR and CDR2 SFDVKD. With V trimmed by 7 bases and J by 1 base, 0 bases remained unmatched. CDR3 bases: TGTGCCACCAGGCGGGGGGGCACAGATACGCAGTATTTT. The encoded protein is CATRRGGTDTQYF.

The chain recombines TRBV7-2 with TRBJ1-2, with 9 bases that match TRBD1. The CDR3 runs 14 residues. J gave up 7 bases and V 4 bases, and 7 bases lay outside the gene matches. Germline CDR1 and CDR2: SGHTA and FQGNSA. CDR3: CASSYGQGSGGYTF. In DNA form, the CDR3 reads TGTGCCAGCAGCTACGGACAGGGGTCAGGTGGCTACACCTTC.

The V gene is TRBV6-1, the J gene TRBJ2-5; D is possibly TRBD2 (6 bases). Germline lookup yields CDR1 MNHNS and CDR2 SASEGT. Trimming pared 2 bases from V and 4 bases from J, leaving 11 bases between. This CDR3 is built from 14 residues. The chain's CDR3 is CASSESLARETQYF. The CDR3 DNA reads TGTGCCAGCAGTGAAAGTCTAGCGAGAGAGACCCAGTACTTC.

The genes are TRBV7-9 and TRBJ1-4; D is possibly TRBD1 (5 bases). V was shortened by 1 base and J by 5 bases, with 11 bases between the two germline ends. CDR1 SEHNR and CDR2 FQNEAQ come from the germline V gene (reference sequence). CDR3 size: 15 residues. The CDR3 protein is CASSLEAGLNEKLFF. In DNA form, the CDR3 reads TGTGCCAGCAGCTTAGAGGCAGGGCTGAATGAAAAACTGTTTTTT.

The chain is built from TRBV19 and TRBJ2-1; TRBD1 is a possible D gene (5 bases). Germline V gene data show CDR1 as LNHDA and CDR2 as SQIVND (reference sequence). The CDR3 loop spans 16 amino acids. The V end lost 3 bases, the J end lost 0 bases, and 12 bases lay between the germline ends. The CDR3 sequence: CASSIPQGSSYNEQFF. The CDR3 DNA reads as TGTGCCAGTAGTATCCCTCAGGGTAGCTCCTACAATGAGCAGTTCTTC.

This sequence joins TRBV28 and TRBJ1-2; 8 bases agree with TRBD1. The CDR3 is 12 amino acids. CDR1 is MDHEN, CDR2 SYDVKM, per germline. The trim removed 5 bases at V and 9 bases at J, leaving 5 bases unmatched. CDR3: CASSQGQGSYTF. CDR3 in DNA: TGTGCCAGCAGTCAAGGACAGGGAAGCTACACCTTC.

This chain's CDR3 is CASSYGLAGRQETQYF. The CDR3 coding sequence is TGTGCCAGCAGTTATGGACTAGCGGGGAGACAAGAGACCCAGTACTTC. The rearrangement links TRBV6-5 to TRBJ2-5, with TRBD2 matching over 12 bases. The CDR3 runs to 16 residues. CDR1 and CDR2 (germline): MNHEY, SVGAGI. V lost 3 bases and J lost 2; bases outside the gene matches: 4.

J is TRBJ1-2 and V is TRBV10-3; D not resolved. CDR1 is ENHRY and CDR2 is SYGVKD in the germline V gene. This CDR3 comprises 13 residues. The ends were cut back, 3 bases at V and 4 bases at J, with 9 bases in the middle. Here the CDR3 reads CAISDDLGYGYTF. Written as DNA, the CDR3 is TGTGCCATCAGTGATGACCTAGGCTATGGCTACACCTTC.